These 31 T cell receptor beta chains originate from one sample sequenced in a study of chemoradiotherapy in HPV16-positive cancers. Method: immunoSEQ multiplex PCR; TCRdb's copy keeps in-frame clones and lacks some. Altogether roughly 11,000 clones are present, approximately 90% being singletons, with the ten largest covering 1.8%. Sequenced material: blood, taken from a patient who underwent chemoradiotherapy. All receptors derive from a human donor with HPV-associated anogenital cancer.

J is TRBJ2-7 and V is TRBV20-1; D remains ambiguous. Between the trimmed V and J ends, which lost 3 bases and 2 bases, there was a span of 2 bases. In germline, CDR1 is DFQATT, CDR2 SNEGSKA (reference sequence). The CDR3 has 10 amino acids. The CDR3 loop is CSASAYEQYF. CDR3 sequence (DNA): TGCAGTGCTAGTGCCTACGAGCAGTACTTC.

The V and J genes are TRBV19 and TRBJ1-5, with a tentative D call TRBD1 (6 bases). The V gene lost 5 bases and the J gene lost 1 base, with 9 bases spanning the gap. The CDR3 is made up of 14 amino acids. CDR1 is LNHDA, CDR2 SQIVND, per germline (reference sequence). CDR3 sequence: CASSPDRSNQPQHF. In DNA, the CDR3 is TGTGCCAGTAGTCCGGACAGAAGCAATCAGCCCCAGCATTTT.

The chain joins TRBV6-6 to TRBJ2-7; weak D call: TRBD1 (6 bases). Germline values: CDR1 MNHNY, CDR2 SVGAGI (reference sequence). Trimming cost V 6 bases and J 7 bases, with 19 bases left between them. The CDR3 is 14 residues long. In DNA, the CDR3 is TGTGCCAGCAGCCGCTACAGGGAAGTGAGAGAGCAGTACTTC. Its protein is CASSRYREVREQYF.

The genes are TRBV7-2 and TRBJ2-1; a possible D gene is TRBD2 (7 bases). This CDR3 is 15 amino acids long. V was trimmed by 1 base and J by 4 bases, leaving 11 bases between them. The V gene's germline CDR1 is SGHTA and CDR2 FQGNSA. The CDR3 DNA follows: TGTGCCAGCAGCTTAGGGGGGGGCCGGTACAATGAGCAGTTCTTC. The encoded protein is CASSLGGGRYNEQFF. Using reference TRBV7-2 and TRBJ2-1 for the parts outside the CDR3, the full variable domain is GAGVSQSPSNKVTEKGKDVELRCDPISGHTALYWYRQSLGQGLEFLIYFQGNSAPDKSGLPSDRFSAERTGGSVSTLTIQRTQQEDSAVYLCASSLGGGRYNEQFFGPGTRLTVL.

The chain has TRBV2 and TRBJ2-3; weak D call: TRBD1 (6 bases). The CDR3 is 16 amino acids. The germline V gene has CDR1 SNHLY and CDR2 FYNNEI. The V gene lost 1 base and the J gene lost 2 bases, with 13 bases spanning the gap. The CDR3 coding sequence is TGTGCCAGCAGTGAAGGGGGGCGAGGTGTCACAGATACGCAGTATTTT. Protein: CASSEGGRGVTDTQYF.

The rearrangement uses TRBV29-1 and TRBJ2-7; 14 bases align to TRBD2. V shed 1 base, J shed 6 bases, and the junction held 2 bases outside the gene matches. The CDR3 is 14 amino acids. CDR1 and CDR2 (germline): SQVTM, ANQGSEA. The CDR3 reads CSVEGGLAGAEQYF. CDR3 sequence (DNA): TGCAGCGTTGAAGGGGGACTAGCGGGGGCCGAGCAGTACTTC.

The chain recombines TRBV29-1 with TRBJ2-7; tentatively, D is TRBD1 (6 bases). This CDR3 spans 15 amino acids. V lost 2 bases, J lost 0 bases, and 14 bases lay in between. Per the germline V gene, CDR1 is SQVTM and CDR2 is ANQGSEA. CDR3 DNA sequence: TGCAGCGTTGAACAGACAGGAAGTATCTCCTACGAGCAGTACTTC. Translated, it gives CSVEQTGSISYEQYF.

The chain employs TRBV6-1 and TRBJ2-7; D is undetermined. Trimming removed 7 bases from V and 0 bases from J, with 16 bases in between. This CDR3 region has 15 residues. Germline V gene lookup returns CDR1 MNHNS and CDR2 SASEGT. The CDR3 spells CASISSSAGSYEQYF. CDR3 nucleotides: TGTGCCAGCATCTCCTCGTCGGCAGGCTCCTACGAGCAGTACTTC.

The chain recombines TRBV18 with TRBJ1-2, with TRBD1 matching 7 bases. The CDR3 is made up of 13 amino acids. V lost 3 bases, J lost 4 bases, and 2 bases stayed unmatched. From germline, CDR1 is KGHSH and CDR2 LQKENI. CDR3 DNA sequence: TGTGCCAGCTCACCGGGACAGACCTATGGCTACACCTTC. Translation: CASSPGQTYGYTF.

The chain links TRBV19 to TRBJ2-1; maybe TRBD1 (5 bases). Trimming took 5 bases from V and 7 from J, leaving 15 bases between them. The CDR3 consists of 14 residues. Germline CDR1 and CDR2: LNHDA and SQIVND (reference sequence). CDR3 nucleotide sequence: TGTGCCAGTAGTGACAGTATTTTGGTGAATGAGCAGTTCTTC. Translated, it gives CASSDSILVNEQFF.

CDR3 in amino acids: CASSWGPSTDTQYF. Here the CDR3 DNA reads TGTGCCAGCAGCTGGGGTCCTAGCACAGATACGCAGTATTTT. This chain uses TRBV5-5 with TRBJ2-3; unclear D gene. The germline V gene has CDR1 SGHKS and CDR2 YYEKEE (reference sequence). CDR3 length: 14 residues. Trimming removed 3 bases from V and 0 bases from J, with 8 bases in between.

V and J are TRBV11-3 and TRBJ1-2; D gene ambiguous. In germline, CDR1 is SGHNT, CDR2 YENEEA. Trimming removed 1 base from V and 3 bases from J, with 9 bases in between. This CDR3 has 14 amino acids. CDR3 nucleotides: TGTGCCAGCAGCTTAGGGGCAGGATACTATGGCTACACCTTC. Translation: CASSLGAGYYGYTF.

The chain employs TRBV2 and TRBJ2-7; D remains unclear. The CDR3 totals 13 residues. V lost 5 bases and J 3 bases, leaving 11 bases between the germline ends. Germline loops: CDR1 SNHLY, CDR2 FYNNEI. In nucleotides, the CDR3 is TGTGCCAGCAGTCCTAGGGTGAACTACGAGCAGTACTTC. This gives the protein CASSPRVNYEQYF.

The sample holds one count of this clone. The chain carries TRBV15 and TRBJ2-3; the D is unclear. CDR1 and CDR2 from the germline V gene are LNHNV and YYDKDF (reference sequence). Trimming took 0 bases from V and 8 from J, leaving 12 bases between them. The CDR3 sequence is 14 residues long. The CDR3 DNA follows: TGTGCCACCAGCAGAGACTCCTTAGTTGCTACGCAGTATTTT. Its protein is CATSRDSLVATQYF.

The chain joins TRBV5-1 to TRBJ1-6, with D perhaps TRBD1 (5 bases). Per the germline V gene, CDR1 is SGHRS and CDR2 is YFSETQ. The V gene lost 4 bases and the J gene lost 3 bases, with 11 bases spanning the gap. The CDR3 has 15 residues. The CDR3 protein is CASSATENYNSPLHF. Here the CDR3 DNA reads TGCGCCAGCAGCGCGACAGAGAACTATAATTCACCCCTCCACTTT.

The gene calls are TRBV9 and TRBJ1-1, with D perhaps TRBD1 (5 bases). Trimming cost V 0 bases and J 1 base, with 13 bases left between them. This CDR3 region has 16 residues. CDR1 and CDR2 (germline): SGDLS, YYNGEE. CDR3 sequence: CASSVVPTGANTEAFF. CDR3 in DNA: TGTGCCAGCAGCGTAGTCCCCACAGGTGCGAACACTGAAGCTTTCTTT.

The chain uses TRBV5-4 and TRBJ2-5, with D perhaps TRBD1 (6 bases). The germline V gene encodes CDR1 SGHNT and CDR2 YYREEE (reference sequence). The V end was cut by 4 bases, the J end by 1 base, with 14 bases between. There are 15 residues in the CDR3. The CDR3 DNA reads as TGTGCCAGCAGCCCCCAGGGGTCTAGCCAAGAGACCCAGTACTTC. It is translated as CASSPQGSSQETQYF.

DNA of the CDR3: TGTGCCAGCAGTGCCTGGACTAGCGTACAAGAGACCCAGTACTTC. Its protein product is CASSAWTSVQETQYF. This sequence joins TRBV2 and TRBJ2-5; 9 bases are a match to TRBD2. CDR3 length: 15 residues. V lost 4 bases to trimming and J lost 2 bases; unmatched junction nucleotides: 5. CDR1 and CDR2 from the germline V gene are SNHLY and FYNNEI. The full variable domain, with the rest looked up from reference TRBV2 and TRBJ2-5, is EPEVTQTPSHQVTQMGQEVILRCVPISNHLYFYWYRQILGQKVEFLVSFYNNEISEKSEIFDDQFSVERPDGSNFTLKIRSTKLEDSAMYFCASSAWTSVQETQYFGPGTRLLVL.

The chain combines TRBV4-3 with TRBJ2-3; 7 bases are shared with TRBD1. There are 16 residues in the CDR3. V trimming: 7 bases; J trimming: 3 bases; junction bases outside the gene matches: 13. From germline, CDR1 is LGHNA and CDR2 YSLEER. The CDR3 coding sequence is TGCGCCAGCACCTCTTCAATGGCAGGGGGAACAGATACGCAGTATTTT. Translation: CASTSSMAGGTDTQYF.

This chain connects TRBV30 to TRBJ2-2, with D maybe TRBD2 (5 bases). V was trimmed by 0 bases and J by 4 bases, leaving 9 bases between them. The germline gives CDR1 GTSNPN, CDR2 SVGIG (reference sequence). The CDR3 loop spans 14 amino acids. The CDR3 spells CAWSVNRGTGELFF. In nucleotides, the CDR3 is TGTGCCTGGAGTGTAAACCGGGGCACCGGGGAGCTGTTTTTT.

The chain couples TRBV7-9 to TRBJ1-1; D uncertain. CDR1 and CDR2 (germline): SEHNR, FQNEAQ (reference sequence). Deletions cut 2 bases from V and 10 bases from J, with 11 bases between. The CDR3 extends over 12 amino acids. The CDR3 reads CASSLSGLVAFF. In nucleotides, the CDR3 is TGTGCCAGCAGCTTAAGTGGGCTGGTAGCTTTCTTT. Full variable domain (remainder filled in from reference TRBV7-9 and TRBJ1-1): DTGVSQNPRHKITKRGQNVTFRCDPISEHNRLYWYRQTLGQGPEFLTYFQNEAQLEKSRLLSDRFSAERPKGSFSTLEIQRTEQGDSAMYLCASSLSGLVAFFGQGTRLTVV.

This clone was found once. The chain links TRBV7-3 to TRBJ1-2; TRBD1 might be the D (5 bases). V was trimmed by 5 bases and J by 4 bases, leaving 14 bases between them. Germline values: CDR1 SGHTA, CDR2 FQGTGA. The CDR3 extends over 14 amino acids. CDR3 in DNA: TGTGCCAGCAGCCGCGGGGACGGCAGCTATGGCTACACCTTC. Translated: CASSRGDGSYGYTF.

The J gene is TRBJ1-2, the V gene TRBV4-2; TRBD1 might be the D (5 bases). V dropped 0 bases and J dropped 4 bases, with 15 bases sitting between them. The CDR3 has 16 residues. Germline assignment: CDR1 LGHNA and CDR2 YNFKEQ. The CDR3 sequence is CASSQEDRGNIYGYTF. DNA for the CDR3: TGTGCCAGCAGCCAAGAAGATAGGGGCAACATCTATGGCTACACCTTC.

V usage is TRBV5-1 and J usage is TRBJ1-4, with unresolved D. The CDR3 runs 11 residues. Trimming cost V 2 bases and J 8 bases, with 4 bases left between them. Germline assignment: CDR1 SGHRS and CDR2 YFSETQ. The CDR3 nucleotides read TGCGCCAGCAGCTTAAACGAAAAACTGTTTTTT. Residues: CASSLNEKLFF.

J is TRBJ2-5 and V is TRBV11-3; weak D call: TRBD2 (5 bases). The germline V gene has CDR1 SGHNT and CDR2 YENEEA. Trimming took 3 bases from V and 1 from J, leaving 6 bases between them. CDR3 size: 13 residues. The CDR3 sequence: CASSFEGQETQYF. For the CDR3, the DNA is TGTGCCAGCAGCTTCGAGGGCCAAGAGACCCAGTACTTC.

CDR3 sequence: CASSQAPGADTQYF. The CDR3 coding sequence is TGTGCCAGCAGCCAAGCACCGGGGGCAGATACGCAGTATTTT. The chain employs TRBV4-2 and TRBJ2-3; maybe TRBD2 (6 bases). This CDR3 comprises 14 residues. Germline lookup yields CDR1 LGHNA and CDR2 YNFKEQ. Trimming took off 1 base at V and 4 bases at J, with 9 bases between the two ends.

The genes are TRBV7-2 and TRBJ2-7; 9 bases fit TRBD1. V trimming: 7 bases; J trimming: 3 bases; junction bases outside the gene matches: 10. In germline, CDR1 is SGHTA, CDR2 FQGNSA. The CDR3 is made up of 15 amino acids. The CDR3 coding sequence is TGTGCCAGCACTCCAAGGGACAGGGTAGGCTACGAGCAGTACTTC. Translation gives CASTPRDRVGYEQYF.

The chain recombines TRBV5-6 with TRBJ2-4, with 13 nucleotides matching TRBD2. The germline V gene encodes CDR1 SGHDT and CDR2 YYEEEE. The CDR3 totals 16 residues. Germline trimming cut 3 bases from V and 6 bases from J; bases unmatched to any gene: 6. The CDR3 sequence is CASSSGLAGDLNIQYF. Here the CDR3 DNA reads TGTGCCAGCAGCTCCGGACTAGCGGGGGACTTAAACATTCAGTACTTC.

The chain is built from TRBV11-2 and TRBJ1-2; 8 bases fit TRBD1. Germline assignment: CDR1 SGHAT and CDR2 FQNNGV. This CDR3 region has 13 residues. V was pared by 5 bases and J by 3 bases, with 2 bases of the junction left unmatched. This chain's CDR3 is CASSPGGDYGYTF. CDR3 nucleotides: TGTGCCAGCAGCCCAGGGGGCGACTATGGCTACACCTTC.

The rearrangement joins TRBV11-3 to TRBJ2-5, with 9 nucleotides matching TRBD1. Germline assignment: CDR1 SGHNT and CDR2 YENEEA. V shed 5 bases, J shed 1 base, and the junction held 8 bases outside the gene matches. This CDR3 region has 16 residues. The CDR3 DNA reads TGTGCCAGCAGCCTCACAGGGGGCCCGACCCAAGAGACCCAGTACTTC. Protein: CASSLTGGPTQETQYF.

The chain has TRBV18 and TRBJ1-5; D is undetermined. CDR3 length: 15 residues. Germline-derived CDR1 and CDR2 are KGHSH and LQKENI. V was shortened by 6 bases and J by 0 bases, with 12 bases between the two germline ends. CDR3 in DNA: TGTGCCAGCTCTGAGCAGAAGCATAGCAATCAGCCCCAGCATTTT. It is translated as CASSEQKHSNQPQHF. The entire variable domain, with the rest obtained from reference TRBV18 and TRBJ1-5, is as follows: NAGVMQNPRHLVRRRGQEARLRCSPMKGHSHVYWYRQLPEEGLKFMVYLQKENIIDESGMPKERFSAEFPKEGPSILRIQQVVRGDSAAYFCASSEQKHSNQPQHFGDGTRLSIL.